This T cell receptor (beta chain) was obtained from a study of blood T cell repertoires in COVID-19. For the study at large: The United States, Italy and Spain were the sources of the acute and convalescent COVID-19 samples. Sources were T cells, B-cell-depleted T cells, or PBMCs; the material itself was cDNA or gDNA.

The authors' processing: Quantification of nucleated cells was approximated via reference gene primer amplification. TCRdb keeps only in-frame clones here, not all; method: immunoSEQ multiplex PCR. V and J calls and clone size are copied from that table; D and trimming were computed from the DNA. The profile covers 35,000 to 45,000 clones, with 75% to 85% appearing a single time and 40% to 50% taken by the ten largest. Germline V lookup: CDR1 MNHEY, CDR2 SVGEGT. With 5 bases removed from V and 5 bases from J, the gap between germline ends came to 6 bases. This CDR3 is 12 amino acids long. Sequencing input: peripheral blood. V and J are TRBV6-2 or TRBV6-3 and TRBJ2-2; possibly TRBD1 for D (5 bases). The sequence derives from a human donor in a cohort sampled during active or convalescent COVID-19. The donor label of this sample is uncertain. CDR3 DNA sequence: TGTGCCAGCAGTAAGGGGACCGGGGAGCTGTTTTTT. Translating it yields CASSKGTGELFF.